These 12 T cell receptor gamma chains were all obtained from the same sample, sequenced in a study of gamma-delta chains in newborns, infants, children. TCRdb re-called the reads with CATT. Of roughly 660 gamma-chain clones in the sample, 5.5% to 6% are singletons; the top ten hold about a fifth. The sample comprised blood. The receptors come from a child who was a newborn, infant or young child, either healthy, febrile or measles-vaccinated (not recorded which).

A remark on this clone: TCRdb pairs this DNA with a much larger clone's protein that differs at residue 9, likely a read error; the protein shown was translated from the DNA. The chain is built from TRGV9 and TRGJP. The germline V gene encodes CDR1 GITISATS and CDR2 ISYDGTV (reference sequence). The length of the CDR3 is 16 residues. The CDR3 loop is CALWEVLESGKKIKVF. CDR3 nucleotide sequence: TGTGCCTTGTGGGAAGTGTTGGAGTCGGGCAAAAAAATCAAGGTATTT.

The table lists this clone with a few counts. A much larger clone sits a single nucleotide away, making a read error possible. Other nucleotide sequences from this sample produce the same CDR3. The chain links TRGV2 to TRGJ1 or TRGJ2. This CDR3 is built from 13 residues. Germline V gene lookup returns CDR1 EGSNGY and CDR2 YDSYNSKV. The CDR3 DNA follows: TGTGCCACCTGGGACGGGAGTGGATATAAGAAACTCTTC. It yields the protein CATWDGSGYKKLF.

This clone rates as large (0.1 to 1%). This sample also contains other DNA sequences that code for the same CDR3. The CDR3 reads CATWAPFDYKKLF. The CDR3 region has the DNA TGTGCCACCTGGGCCCCCTTTGATTATAAGAAACTCTTT. The rearrangement uses TRGV4 and TRGJ1 or TRGJ2. V shed 5 bases, J shed 5 bases, and the junction held 9 bases outside the gene matches. This CDR3 region has 13 residues. The germline gives CDR1 EGSTGY, CDR2 YDSYTSSV.

For this clone: A read error is likely here: a far larger clone is one base away. The same CDR3 can be traced to other DNA sequences in this sample. The chain carries TRGV2 and TRGJ1 or TRGJ2. This CDR3 is 14 amino acids long. Germline values: CDR1 EGSNGY, CDR2 YDSYNSKV. The CDR3 nucleotides read TGCGCCACCTGGGACGGGCCAGCTTCGTATAAGAAACTCTTT. It translates to CATWDGPASYKKLF.

Note on this clone: This sequence is one base from a far larger clone and is likely a read error. CDR3 coding DNA: TGTGCCTTGTGGAAGGTGCAAGCAGAGTTGGGCAAAAAAATCAAGGTATTT. This codes for CALWKVQAELGKKIKVF. The J gene is TRGJP, the V gene TRGV9. This CDR3 is built from 17 residues. Germline CDR1 and CDR2: GITISATS and ISYDGTV (reference sequence).

This clone turned up a few times. It may be a read error: a sequence one base away is much more abundant. The CDR3 loop is CATWEGYFKKLF. CDR3 in DNA: TGTGCCACCTGGGAGGGTTATTTTAAGAAACTCTTT. This sequence joins TRGV8 and TRGJ1 or TRGJ2. The CDR3 length is 12 residues. Germline CDR1 and CDR2: VENAVY and YDSYNSRV.

There are a few counts of this clone. The translation of this DNA and the TCRdb protein of a much larger clone differ at residue 9, probably owing to a read error; the protein shown here is translated from the DNA. V is TRGV9 and J is TRGJP. The V gene's germline CDR1 is GITISATS and CDR2 ISYDGTV (reference sequence). There are 16 residues in the CDR3. CDR3 DNA sequence: TGTGCCTTGTGGGAGGTGCAAGAGTTTGGCAAAAAAATCAAGGTATTT. It encodes CALWEVQEFGKKIKVF.

The sample holds a few counts of this clone. With a much larger clone just one base away, this may be a read error. The V and J genes are TRGV3 and TRGJ1 or TRGJ2. This CDR3 has 13 amino acids. Germline V CDR1 and CDR2: VTNTFY, YDVSTARD (reference sequence). In DNA, the CDR3 is TGCGCCACCTGGGACAGGCTTTATTATAAGAAACTCTTT. Protein product: CATWDRLYYKKLF.

Notes on this clone: Possible read error: a much larger clone is one base away. The chain joins TRGV4 to TRGJ1 or TRGJ2. CDR1 is EGSTGY and CDR2 is YDSYTSSV in the germline V gene. There are 14 residues in the CDR3. For the CDR3, the DNA is TGTGCCACCCGGGATGGACCGCTCGATTATAAGAAACTCTTT. It encodes CATRDGPLDYKKLF.

About this clone: A much larger clone differs from this one at a single base, so this may be a read error. The sample carries other DNA sequences with the same CDR3. This sequence joins TRGV4 and TRGJ1 or TRGJ2. There are 13 residues in the CDR3. CDR1 and CDR2 (germline): EGSTGY, YDSYTSSV. CDR3 DNA: TGTGCCACCTGGGATGGCCCGGGGTATAAGAAACTCTTC. This codes for CATWDGPGYKKLF.

In its sample, this clone was seen a few times. A read error is the likely source, as a far larger clone sits one nucleotide away. The sample has other DNA sequences that encode this CDR3 too. The chain has TRGV5 and TRGJP2. V trimming: 5 bases; J trimming: 5 bases; junction bases outside the gene matches: 8. Germline values: CDR1 VINAFY, CDR2 YDVSNSKD. This CDR3 comprises 14 residues. CDR3 DNA: TGTGCCACCTGGGGGAGGAGCAGTGATTGGATCAAGACGTTT. The encoded protein is CATWGRSSDWIKTF.

In its sample, this clone is large (0.1 to 1%). A much more abundant neighbour one base away suggests this may be a read error. At the DNA level, this CDR3 is encoded by other sequences in the same sample as well. V usage is TRGV9 and J usage is TRGJP. This CDR3 is 16 amino acids long. V was pared by 2 bases and J by 3 bases, with 1 base of the junction left unmatched. Germline lookup yields CDR1 GITISATS and CDR2 ISYDGTV (reference sequence). CDR3: CALWEAQELGKKIKVF. CDR3 nucleotides: TGTGCCTTGTGGGAGGCGCAAGAGTTGGGCAAAAAAATCAAGGTATTT.